This T cell receptor beta chain comes out of a study of T cell responses to AZD1222 COVID-19 vaccine. The study, taken as a whole, reports: Only a handful of people who got AZD1222 tested seropositive at baseline. Close to half of all spike-specific TCRs reportedly target regions of the variants that are unmutated. The donor group comprised mostly white British people and more females; the analysis possibly underestimated clonal diversity. Dominant at 160-218 and 743-854, vaccine-associated CD4 TCRs also spanned spike.

Turning to this clone: The target antigen is unknown.

Clones were sequenced by immunoSEQ multiplex PCR, and TCRdb holds only the in-frame ones, with some missing. In the table there are roughly 140,000 clones, around 94% of which are singletons. The source was peripheral blood, collected 28 days after the second AZD1222 dose. The receptor's source is an adult who received the AZD1222 COVID-19 vaccine.

CDR3 amino acids: CASSSPYSYEQYV. CDR3 nucleotide sequence: TGTGCCAGTTCCTCCCCCTACTCCTACGAGCAGTACGTC. The chain couples TRBV6-5 to TRBJ2-7; no clear D gene. Germline CDR1 and CDR2: MNHEY and SVGAGI. This CDR3 spans 13 amino acids. Trimming shortened V by 9 bases and J by 0 bases, and 12 bases separated the two germline ends.